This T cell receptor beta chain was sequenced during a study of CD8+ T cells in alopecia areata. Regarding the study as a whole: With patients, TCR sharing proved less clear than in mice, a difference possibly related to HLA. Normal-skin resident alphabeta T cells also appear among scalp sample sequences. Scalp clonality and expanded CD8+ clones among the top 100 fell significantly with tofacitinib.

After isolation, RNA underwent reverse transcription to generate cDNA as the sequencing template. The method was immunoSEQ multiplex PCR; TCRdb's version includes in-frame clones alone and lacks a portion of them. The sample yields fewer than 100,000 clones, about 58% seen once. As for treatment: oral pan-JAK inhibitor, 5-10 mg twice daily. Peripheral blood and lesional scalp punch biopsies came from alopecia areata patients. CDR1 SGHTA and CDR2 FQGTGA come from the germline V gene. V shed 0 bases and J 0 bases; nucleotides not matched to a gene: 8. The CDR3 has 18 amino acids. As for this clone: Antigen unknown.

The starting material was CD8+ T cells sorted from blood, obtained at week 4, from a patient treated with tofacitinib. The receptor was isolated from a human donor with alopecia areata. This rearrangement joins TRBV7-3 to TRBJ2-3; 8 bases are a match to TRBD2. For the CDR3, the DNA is TGTGCCAGCAGCTTAACAGTTGGGGCTAGCGGGAGCACAGATACGCAGTATTTT. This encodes CASSLTVGASGSTDTQYF.